These 27 T cell receptor beta chains were sequenced from one sample in a study of T cell repertoires in cytomegalovirus infection. TCRdb fed the reads into MiXCR, producing one record per CDR3 protein. The top ten clones hold roughly 50% of a sample with around 570,000 distinct CDR3 sequences, approximately 40% of them seen once. Their cognate antigens are unknown. Sequenced material: cultured PBMCs, taken from culture after CMV antigen stimulation. The source of these receptors is a human donor in good health (CMV status not recorded). Some clones in this sample may be carry-over from other donors' samples.

The chain uses TRBV19 and TRBJ2-3; D unclear. V was pared by 5 bases and J by 2 bases, with 11 bases between. This CDR3 has 14 residues. Germline V lookup: CDR1 LNHDA, CDR2 SQIVND (reference sequence). The chain's CDR3 is CASSETEPTDTQYF. The CDR3 DNA reads as TGTGCCAGTAGTGAAACCGAACCCACAGATACGCAGTATTTT. Variable domain in full (rest from reference TRBV19 and TRBJ2-3): DGGITQSPKYLFRKEGQNVTLSCEQNLNHDAMYWYRQDPGQGLRLIYYSQIVNDFQKGDIAEGYSVSREKKESFPLTVTSAQKNPTAFYLCASSETEPTDTQYFGPGTRLTVL.

The chain couples TRBV7-2 to TRBJ1-6; 8 bases are shared with TRBD1. The CDR3 totals 16 residues. Germline V gives CDR1 SGHTA, CDR2 FQGNSA. Germline trimming cut 5 bases from V and 9 bases from J; bases unmatched to any gene: 12. The CDR3 bases are TGTGCCAGCAGCACCGCCTCGACAGGGGCTGGTTCACCCCTCCACTTT. Translating it yields CASSTASTGAGSPLHF.

This rearrangement joins TRBV18 to TRBJ2-3; 7 bases are a match to TRBD1. Germline V lookup: CDR1 KGHSH, CDR2 LQKENI. J was trimmed by 2 bases and V by 3 bases; bases with no gene match: 8. This CDR3 has 16 amino acids. The CDR3 nucleotides are TGTGCCAGCTCACCGACGACAGGGCCAGACACAGATACGCAGTATTTT. Translated, it gives CASSPTTGPDTDTQYF.

The J gene is TRBJ1-1, the V gene TRBV15, with D possibly being TRBD1 (6 bases). Germline V gives CDR1 LNHNV, CDR2 YYDKDF (reference sequence). The ends were cut back, 5 bases at V and 2 bases at J, with 9 bases in the middle. The CDR3 covers 13 residues. The CDR3 reads CATSLTGNTEAFF. In DNA form, the CDR3 reads TGTGCCACCAGCCTGACAGGAAACACTGAAGCTTTCTTT.

The genes are TRBV12-3 or TRBV12-4 and TRBJ2-1, with 16 positions matching TRBD2. Trimming took 6 bases from V and 0 from J; bases not matched to a gene: 5. The CDR3 length is 18 residues. This CDR3 reads CASRTGTSGGASYNEQFF. In DNA, the CDR3 is TGTGCCAGCAGAACCGGGACTAGCGGGGGGGCCTCCTACAATGAGCAGTTCTTC.

The V call is TRBV7-2, the J call TRBJ1-2, with 8 bases identical to TRBD1. Germline V gene sequence: CDR1 SGHTA, CDR2 FQGNSA. V shed 0 bases and J 4 bases; nucleotides not matched to a gene: 4. The CDR3 extends over 15 amino acids. For the CDR3, the DNA is TGTGCCAGCAGCTTAGCGGGACAGGCCTCCTATGGCTACACCTTC. It specifies CASSLAGQASYGYTF.

The J gene is TRBJ1-5, the V gene TRBV7-7, with 10 nucleotides matching TRBD1. Germline CDR1 SSHAT, CDR2 FNYEAQ (reference sequence). This CDR3 has 16 residues. V shed 5 bases, J shed 0 bases, and the junction held 4 bases outside the gene matches. CDR3 DNA sequence: TGTGCCAGCAGCGCCAGACAGGGGGCTAGCAATCAGCCCCAGCATTTT. Its protein is CASSARQGASNQPQHF.

This clonotype was seen more than once but under ten times. The chain is built from TRBV12-3 or TRBV12-4 and TRBJ1-6; 8 bases agree with TRBD1. With 7 bases clipped from V and 7 bases from J, the junction kept 12 bases outside the gene matches. The length of the CDR3 is 16 residues. CDR3: CASTSGGAYPNSPLHF. The CDR3 DNA is TGTGCCAGCACCTCAGGGGGCGCGTACCCCAATTCACCCCTCCACTTT.

This clonotype was detected only a few times. The rearrangement links TRBV10-3 to TRBJ1-3, with D perhaps matching TRBD1 (6 bases). With 2 bases removed from V and 0 bases from J, the gap between germline ends came to 17 bases. The CDR3 runs 18 residues. Germline values: CDR1 ENHRY, CDR2 SYGVKD. The DNA of the CDR3 is TGTGCCATCAGTGAGCCGAAACAGGGCCGGAGCTCTGGAAACACCATATATTTT. Residues: CAISEPKQGRSSGNTIYF.

The chain is built from TRBV27 and TRBJ2-4; D perhaps matches TRBD1 (6 bases). The CDR3 covers 15 residues. Germline assignment: CDR1 MNHEY and CDR2 SMNVEV (reference sequence). Trimming pared 3 bases from V and 7 bases from J, leaving 16 bases between. The CDR3 region is CASSFRYRDPNIQYF. CDR3 sequence (DNA): TGTGCCAGCAGTTTCCGATACAGGGATCCGAACATTCAGTACTTC.

The rearrangement uses TRBV12-3 or TRBV12-4 and TRBJ1-1; TRBD1 is a possible D gene (6 bases). V lost 2 bases and J lost 10, with 11 bases in between. The CDR3 runs 12 residues. The CDR3 nucleotides read TGTGCCAGCAGTTTACTCCGGGGGGCAGCTTTCTTT. Translation: CASSLLRGAAFF.

The chain employs TRBV29-1 and TRBJ2-3; D unresolved. The CDR3 runs to 11 residues. V lost 0 bases and J 8 bases, leaving 6 bases between the germline ends. Per germline, CDR1 SQVTM and CDR2 ANQGSEA. This CDR3 is CSVEDLVTQYF. CDR3 in DNA: TGCAGCGTTGAAGATCTTGTTACGCAGTATTTT.

The rearrangement links TRBV15 to TRBJ1-2, with TRBD1 matching 9 bases. The CDR3 has 16 amino acids. Unmatched junction bases numbered 9, after V lost 3 bases and J lost 4 bases. Germline CDR1 LNHNV, CDR2 YYDKDF (reference sequence). The CDR3 DNA follows: TGTGCCACCAGCAGGGGACAGGGTTCAATGGGCTATGGCTACACCTTC. Amino acids: CATSRGQGSMGYGYTF.

The chain uses TRBV5-1 and TRBJ2-7; D unresolved. The CDR3 runs 13 residues. Trimming left V 0 bases short and J 3 bases short, with 7 bases between. Germline V lookup: CDR1 SGHRS, CDR2 YFSETQ. The CDR3 coding sequence is TGCGCCAGCAGCTTGGAGCCCAACTACGAGCAGTACTTC. Protein product: CASSLEPNYEQYF.

The chain links TRBV6-2 or TRBV6-3 to TRBJ2-7; TRBD2 matches 12 bases. This CDR3 is 16 amino acids long. V lost 2 bases, J lost 6 bases, and 8 bases stayed unmatched. Germline CDR1 MNHEY, CDR2 SVGEGT. This CDR3 reads CASSYPMGTSGREQYF. The CDR3 DNA reads as TGTGCCAGCAGTTACCCAATGGGGACTAGCGGGCGCGAGCAGTACTTC.

This chain links TRBV12-3 or TRBV12-4 with TRBJ2-1, with D maybe TRBD2 (7 bases). V lost 3 bases, J lost 9 bases, and 12 bases lay in between. This CDR3 comprises 13 residues. CDR3 nucleotides: TGTGCCAGCAGTTTGAAGGGGGGGGGTGAGCAGTTCTTC. Amino acids: CASSLKGGGEQFF.

The V and J genes are TRBV7-9 and TRBJ1-1; D is undetermined. CDR3 length equals 12 residues. Germline loops: CDR1 SEHNR, CDR2 FQNEAQ (reference sequence). Deletions cut 3 bases from V and 8 bases from J, with 10 bases between. CDR3 sequence (DNA): TGTGCCAGCAGCTTTGGTCTCAACGAAGCTTTCTTT. Translating gives CASSFGLNEAFF.

V and J are TRBV7-2 and TRBJ2-7; 9 nucleotides align to TRBD2. Looked up from germline, CDR1 is SGHTA and CDR2 is FQGNSA. V shed 2 bases, J shed 4 bases, and the junction held 12 bases outside the gene matches. This CDR3 region has 17 residues. The CDR3 loop is CASSLSFGGRAWYEQYF. The CDR3 DNA reads as TGTGCCAGCAGCTTATCCTTCGGCGGGAGGGCCTGGTACGAGCAGTACTTC. Supplemented by reference TRBV7-2 and TRBJ2-7, the full variable domain reads GAGVSQSPSNKVTEKGKDVELRCDPISGHTALYWYRQSLGQGLEFLIYFQGNSAPDKSGLPSDRFSAERTGGSVSTLTIQRTQQEDSAVYLCASSLSFGGRAWYEQYFGPGTRLTVT.

The gene calls are TRBV6-2 or TRBV6-3 and TRBJ2-3; 7 nucleotides agree with TRBD1. This CDR3 comprises 13 residues. Germline trimming cut 6 bases from V and 3 bases from J; bases unmatched to any gene: 3. Germline V gene sequence: CDR1 MNHEY, CDR2 SVGEGT. CDR3 nucleotides: TGTGCCAGCAGGGGACAGACTACAGATACGCAGTATTTT. Protein sequence: CASRGQTTDTQYF.

V and J are TRBV6-6 and TRBJ2-1; 9 nucleotides line up with TRBD1. Losses at the gene ends were 6 bases for V and 6 bases for J; bases not matched to a gene: 12. Per the germline V gene, CDR1 is MNHNY and CDR2 is SVGAGI (reference sequence). The CDR3 sequence is 16 residues long. CDR3 coding DNA: TGTGCCAGCAGGACCTTTTGGGACAGGGAACGCAATGAGCAGTTCTTC. This sequence encodes CASRTFWDRERNEQFF.

The V gene is TRBV7-2, the J gene TRBJ1-2, with 7 bases fitting TRBD1. Germline lookup yields CDR1 SGHTA and CDR2 FQGNSA. CDR3 size: 13 residues. V shed 5 bases and J 4 bases; nucleotides not matched to a gene: 4. CDR3 nucleotides: TGTGCCAGCAGCCAACGGGACAGCTATGGCTACACCTTC. Translation gives CASSQRDSYGYTF. Full variable domain (missing parts from reference TRBV7-2 and TRBJ1-2): GAGVSQSPSNKVTEKGKDVELRCDPISGHTALYWYRQSLGQGLEFLIYFQGNSAPDKSGLPSDRFSAERTGGSVSTLTIQRTQQEDSAVYLCASSQRDSYGYTFGSGTRLTVV.

This clonotype was recorded a few times. The chain uses TRBV12-3 or TRBV12-4 and TRBJ1-2, with TRBD1 identical over 7 bases. CDR3 length: 14 amino acids. V dropped 7 bases and J dropped 2; count of bases not matched to a gene: 7. CDR3 sequence: CASTSTGRNYGYTF. DNA of the CDR3: TGTGCCAGCACCTCGACAGGGAGAAACTATGGCTACACCTTC.

The rearrangement joins TRBV7-8 to TRBJ2-1, with 12 bases fitting TRBD2. V was pared by 5 bases and J by 7 bases, with 9 bases of the junction left unmatched. CDR1 and CDR2 (germline): SGHVS, FQNEAQ. This CDR3 is 16 amino acids long. The CDR3 DNA reads as TGTGCCAGCAGCCCCCGCCTAGCGGGAGGGAAGAATGAGCAGTTCTTC. It yields the protein CASSPRLAGGKNEQFF.

This clonotype was picked up a small number of times. The rearrangement joins TRBV7-8 to TRBJ2-7; 9 nucleotides align to TRBD2. CDR3 size: 15 residues. The trim removed 1 base at V and 6 bases at J, leaving 7 bases unmatched. Germline assignment: CDR1 SGHVS and CDR2 FQNEAQ. Written as DNA, the CDR3 is TGTGCCAGCAGCTTAGAAGCGGGAGGCCCCTTCGAGCAGTACTTC. Translated: CASSLEAGGPFEQYF.

The table lists this clonotype with a few counts. The V gene is TRBV11-1, the J gene TRBJ1-1; D perhaps matches TRBD1 (6 bases). CDR1 and CDR2 (germline): SGHAT, FQDESV (reference sequence). Trimming pared 5 bases from V and 3 bases from J, leaving 13 bases between. CDR3 length equals 14 residues. This CDR3 is CASSPRGLDTEAFF. The CDR3 nucleotides read TGTGCCAGCAGCCCGAGGGGGTTGGACACTGAAGCTTTCTTT.

The rearrangement uses TRBV6-1 and TRBJ2-5; D is possibly TRBD2 (5 bases). The CDR3 totals 16 residues. Trimming left V 2 bases short and J 5 bases short, with 18 bases between. CDR1 and CDR2 (germline): MNHNS, SASEGT. CDR3 sequence reads: CASSELDSEIVETQYF. The CDR3 DNA is TGTGCCAGCAGTGAATTGGATAGCGAAATTGTTGAGACCCAGTACTTC.

This chain uses TRBV29-1 with TRBJ2-1; perhaps D is TRBD1 or TRBD2 (5 bases each). Germline loops: CDR1 SQVTM, CDR2 ANQGSEA. V lost 1 base, J lost 12 bases, and 10 bases lay in between. The CDR3 runs 11 residues. The CDR3: CSVEASGGQFF. The CDR3 DNA reads as TGCAGCGTTGAAGCCTCTGGGGGGCAGTTCTTC.